This passage covers 16 T cell receptor beta chains from one sample sequenced in a study of early T cells in non-severe SARS-CoV-2 infection. MiXCR, applied by TCRdb to the 5' RACE reads, yields one record per CDR3 protein. The table includes more than 80,000 distinct CDR3 sequences, roughly 17% detected once. Sequences were obtained from whole blood. The receptors here all came from an adult who was a healthcare worker with PCR-confirmed SARS-CoV-2 infection or an uninfected control (not recorded which).

This chain connects TRBV19 to TRBJ1-1; no firm D call. V dropped 7 bases and J dropped 1 base, with 16 bases sitting between them. CDR1 is LNHDA, CDR2 SQIVND, per germline (reference sequence). This CDR3 has 15 residues. The CDR3 here is CASKVGSLGNTEAFF. DNA of the CDR3: TGTGCCAGTAAAGTGGGCAGCCTAGGGAACACTGAAGCTTTCTTT.

The CDR3 region has the DNA TGCGCCAGCAGCTCTCCGTACAATGAGCAGTTCTTC. Its translation is CASSSPYNEQFF. This sequence joins TRBV5-1 and TRBJ2-1, with D uncertain. With 3 bases removed from V and 4 bases from J, the gap between germline ends came to 5 bases. Per the germline V gene, CDR1 is SGHRS and CDR2 is YFSETQ. There are 12 residues in the CDR3.

A few counts support this clonotype. V and J are TRBV12-3 or TRBV12-4 and TRBJ2-1; 8 nucleotides match TRBD2. The CDR3 has 12 residues. J was trimmed by 10 bases and V by 5 bases; bases with no gene match: 4. CDR3 DNA: TGTGCCAGCAGTGAATTAGCGGGAGAGCAGTTCTTC. Encoded protein: CASSELAGEQFF.

This sequence joins TRBV3-1 and TRBJ1-2, with 8 bases that match TRBD1. This CDR3 comprises 13 residues. V was clipped by 6 bases and J by 6 bases; unmatched bases: 6. Per the germline V gene, CDR1 is LGHDT and CDR2 is YNNKEL (reference sequence). The CDR3 protein is CASSRQGADGYTF. CDR3 coding DNA: TGTGCCAGCAGTCGCCAGGGGGCTGATGGCTACACCTTC.

The rearrangement links TRBV6-2 or TRBV6-3 to TRBJ2-3; 10 bases agree with TRBD1. Germline V gives CDR1 MNHEY, CDR2 SVGEGT. This CDR3 has 14 amino acids. V lost 4 bases, J lost 10 bases, and 8 bases stayed unmatched. CDR3 in DNA: TGTGCCAGCAGTTCCTGGACAGGGGGGGATCCGCAGTATTTT. As protein: CASSSWTGGDPQYF.

With respect to this clonotype: At one boundary the junction diverges from the germline segment, which might be a read error. The chain uses TRBV18 and TRBJ2-3; TRBD1 might be the D (6 bases). Germline V gives CDR1 KGHSH, CDR2 LQKENI. CDR3 size: 15 residues. CDR3 protein: CVSSPRQESTDTQYF. The CDR3 region has the DNA TGTGTCAGCTCACCAAGACAGGAGAGCACAGATACGCAGTATTTT.

This chain joins TRBV7-2 and TRBJ1-2; a possible D gene is TRBD1 (6 bases). V dropped 5 bases and J dropped 1 base, with 11 bases sitting between them. The CDR3 loop spans 14 amino acids. Germline V CDR1 and CDR2: SGHTA, FQGNSA. CDR3 nucleotide sequence: TGTGCCAGCAGCCCGGGCAGGGGTAACTATGGCTACACCTTC. Translated: CASSPGRGNYGYTF.

At least ten counts were recorded for this clonotype. This chain connects TRBV12-3 or TRBV12-4 to TRBJ1-2; D is perhaps TRBD1 (5 bases). Trimming pared 7 bases from V and 5 bases from J, leaving 11 bases between. The CDR3 contains 12 residues. The CDR3 DNA is TGTGCCAGCACATGGGGGTATTATGGCTACACCTTC. Amino acids: CASTWGYYGYTF.

A few counts support this clonotype. The CDR3 loop reads CSARPGSSMGQGARVDEQYF. The CDR3 nucleotides read TGCAGTGCTAGACCGGGATCCTCTATGGGACAGGGGGCTCGGGTGGACGAGCAGTACTTC. This chain links TRBV20-1 with TRBJ2-7; 12 nucleotides align to TRBD1. After removal of 2 bases from V and 5 bases from J, the junction contained 22 bases not matched to a gene. The CDR3 length is 20 residues. Germline V lookup: CDR1 DFQATT, CDR2 SNEGSKA (reference sequence).

The chain joins TRBV20-1 to TRBJ2-3; 11 positions agree with TRBD2. The junction had 11 bases not matched to a gene; V was cut back by 5 bases and J by 4 bases. Germline V gene data show CDR1 as DFQATT and CDR2 as SNEGSKA (reference sequence). This CDR3 comprises 16 residues. CDR3 sequence reads: CSARKTGTSGADTQYF. CDR3 coding DNA: TGCAGTGCTCGAAAAACCGGGACTAGCGGCGCAGATACGCAGTATTTT.

V and J are TRBV25-1 and TRBJ1-2; D gene ambiguous. This CDR3 contains 14 residues. The germline CDR1 and CDR2 sequences are MGHDK and SYGVNS. V was pared by 5 bases and J by 4 bases, with 14 bases between. The CDR3: CASSTRTFPYGYTF. In DNA, the CDR3 is TGTGCCAGCAGTACCCGGACCTTTCCCTATGGCTACACCTTC.

This clonotype occurred a few times. V usage is TRBV19 and J usage is TRBJ1-1, with D possibly TRBD1 on 5 matching bases. The CDR3 is made up of 16 amino acids. The V and J ends lost 5 bases and 3 bases respectively, with 19 bases between them. Looked up from germline, CDR1 is LNHDA and CDR2 is SQIVND (reference sequence). CDR3 DNA sequence: TGTGCCAGTAGTCCCAGAGCAGGGCTCAGGGACACTGAAGCTTTCTTT. Amino acids: CASSPRAGLRDTEAFF.

This chain connects TRBV20-1 to TRBJ1-1; D possibly corresponds to TRBD1 (5 bases). The germline V and J ends were trimmed by 3 bases and 6 bases, with 14 bases remaining between them. Looked up from germline, CDR1 is DFQATT and CDR2 is SNEGSKA (reference sequence). There are 13 residues in the CDR3. The CDR3, as DNA: TGCAGTGCTAGGTCCGGGGGGATGCCTGAAGCTTTCTTT. Protein sequence: CSARSGGMPEAFF.

This chain connects TRBV4-2 to TRBJ2-7; D remains unclear. The CDR3 loop spans 15 amino acids. From germline, CDR1 is LGHNA and CDR2 YNFKEQ. Between the trimmed V and J ends, which lost 6 bases and 3 bases, there was a span of 18 bases. This chain's CDR3 is CASSHAAYEHYEQYF. The DNA of the CDR3 is TGTGCCAGCAGTCATGCTGCATATGAGCACTACGAGCAGTACTTC.

The V gene is TRBV6-4, the J gene TRBJ2-1; the match to TRBD2 covers 11 bases. The CDR3 contains 13 residues. With 3 bases clipped from V and 10 bases from J, the junction kept 2 bases outside the gene matches. Germline V gene data show CDR1 as MRHNA and CDR2 as SNTAGT. The CDR3 loop reads CASSERTSGEQFF. The CDR3 DNA is TGTGCCAGCAGTGAGAGGACTAGCGGGGAGCAGTTCTTC.

At least ten counts were recorded for this clonotype. This sequence joins TRBV27 and TRBJ2-7; D gene uncertain. Germline-derived CDR1 and CDR2 are MNHEY and SMNVEV (reference sequence). Deletions cut 6 bases from V and 4 bases from J, with 22 bases between. CDR3 size: 16 residues. The CDR3 coding sequence is TGTGCCAGCAGGCCAACCGGACGACAACTCCTATACGAGCAGTACTTC. It specifies CASRPTGRQLLYEQYF.